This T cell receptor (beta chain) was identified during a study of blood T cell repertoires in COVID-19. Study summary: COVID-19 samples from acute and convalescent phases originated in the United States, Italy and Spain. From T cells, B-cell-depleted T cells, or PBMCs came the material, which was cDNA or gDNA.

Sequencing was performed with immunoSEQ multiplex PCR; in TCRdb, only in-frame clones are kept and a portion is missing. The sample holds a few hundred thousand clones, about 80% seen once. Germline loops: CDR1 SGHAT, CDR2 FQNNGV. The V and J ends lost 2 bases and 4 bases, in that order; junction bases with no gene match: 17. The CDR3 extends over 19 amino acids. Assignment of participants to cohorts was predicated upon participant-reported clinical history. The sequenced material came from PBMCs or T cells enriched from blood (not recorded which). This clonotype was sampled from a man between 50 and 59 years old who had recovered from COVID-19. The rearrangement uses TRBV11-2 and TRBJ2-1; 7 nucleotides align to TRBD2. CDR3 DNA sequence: TGTGCCAGCAGCTTACGAGAGGGGCGCGGGAGCGTAATTTACAATGAGCAGTTCTTC. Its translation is CASSLREGRGSVIYNEQFF.